Following are 20 T cell receptor beta chains from one sample sequenced in a study of T-cell reconstitution after alpha-beta-depleted transplantation in children. Preparation of the TCRbeta library used unique molecular identifiers. TCRdb reprocessed the PCR reads with MiXCR, giving one entry per CDR3 protein. The sample yields over 400,000 distinct CDR3 sequences, 43% seen once. The source material was PBMCs, sampled before TCRalphabeta/CD19-depleted stem cell transplant. All receptors derive from a girl aged 2-10 years with aplastic anemia, due to receive a stem cell transplant.

This chain links TRBV15 with TRBJ2-3, with D possibly TRBD1 on 6 matching bases. This CDR3 is built from 15 residues. Germline lookup yields CDR1 LNHNV and CDR2 YYDKDF (reference sequence). V lost 6 bases, J lost 4 bases, and 17 bases lay in between. CDR3 nucleotides: TGTGCCACCAGTCGGGAACAGGGCACCCCAGATACGCAGTATTTT. Its protein is CATSREQGTPDTQYF.

The rearrangement uses TRBV7-9 and TRBJ1-3; no firm D call. V was clipped by 1 base and J by 4 bases, with 8 bases between them. The CDR3 runs to 14 residues. The germline CDR1 and CDR2 sequences are SEHNR and FQNEAQ (reference sequence). CDR3 coding DNA: TGTGCCAGCAGCTTAGAGGCGGCGGGAAACACCATATATTTT. This encodes CASSLEAAGNTIYF.

This clonotype occurred many times. The V call is TRBV5-6, the J call TRBJ1-2, with 10 bases matching TRBD1. Per the germline V gene, CDR1 is SGHDT and CDR2 is YYEEEE. With 4 bases clipped from V and 4 bases from J, the junction kept 13 bases outside the gene matches. CDR3 length: 17 residues. CDR3 amino acids: CASSMGATGGSIYGYTF. The CDR3 DNA is TGTGCCAGCAGCATGGGAGCGACAGGGGGCTCTATCTATGGCTACACCTTC.

This chain connects TRBV20-1 to TRBJ2-4; a weak D match, TRBD2 (7 bases). The germline V gene encodes CDR1 DFQATT and CDR2 SNEGSKA (reference sequence). This CDR3 is built from 19 residues. The CDR3 DNA reads TGCTGGGCTAGAGTCGTACGGGGAGAAGGGGGGGTTGCCAAAAACATTCAGTACTTC. Translated, it gives CWARVVRGEGGVAKNIQYF.

This clonotype showed up just a few times. The J gene is TRBJ2-3, the V gene TRBV27, with D unresolved. Deletions cut 2 bases from V and 9 bases from J, with 9 bases between. Per germline, CDR1 MNHEY and CDR2 SMNVEV (reference sequence). The CDR3 contains 12 residues. CDR3: CASSLRDRTQYF. The CDR3 DNA follows: TGTGCCAGCAGTTTAAGGGATAGGACGCAGTATTTT.

The genes are TRBV20-1 and TRBJ2-7; possibly TRBD2 for D (6 bases). This CDR3 contains 14 residues. Trimming removed 3 bases from V and 0 bases from J, with 12 bases in between. Germline V gene sequence: CDR1 DFQATT, CDR2 SNEGSKA (reference sequence). Here the CDR3 DNA reads TGCAGTGCTAGTCGAGCGGGCAGCTCCTACGAGCAGTACTTC. This gives the protein CSASRAGSSYEQYF.

This clonotype was recorded a few times. V gene TRBV7-8 combines with J gene TRBJ2-6; 11 bases match TRBD1. Germline CDR1 is SGHVS and CDR2 is FQNEAQ. The CDR3 contains 19 residues. V lost 2 bases to trimming and J lost 1 base; unmatched junction nucleotides: 7. CDR3 sequence reads: CASSLQVDRGQSGANVLTF. As DNA, the CDR3 is TGTGCCAGCAGCTTACAAGTGGACAGGGGGCAGTCTGGGGCCAACGTCCTGACTTTC.

As regards this clonotype: One end of the junction does not line up with germline, which may come from a read error. The genes are TRBV7-6 and TRBJ1-1; TRBD1 might be the D (5 bases). Germline V lookup: CDR1 SGHVS, CDR2 FNYEAQ. This CDR3 spans 16 amino acids. The CDR3 is CASSTDGHDMNTEASF. DNA for the CDR3: TGTGCCAGCAGCACTGACGGACACGACATGAACACTGAAGCTTCCTTT. Based on the CDR3 plus reference TRBV7-6 and TRBJ1-1, the full variable domain is GAGVSQSPRYKVTKRGQDVALRCDPISGHVSLYWYRQALGQGPEFLTYFNYEAQQDKSGLPNDRFSAERPEGSISTLTIQRTEQRDSAMYRCASSTDGHDMNTEASFGQGTRLTVV.

The chain links TRBV6-5 to TRBJ2-5; tentatively, D is TRBD2 (6 bases). This CDR3 comprises 15 residues. Trimming left V 3 bases short and J 5 bases short, with 16 bases between. The germline V gene has CDR1 MNHEY and CDR2 SVGAGI. The CDR3 here is CASSYLQGGGETQYF. CDR3 nucleotide sequence: TGTGCCAGCAGTTATCTGCAGGGAGGTGGGGAGACCCAGTACTTC.

The J gene is TRBJ2-5, the V gene TRBV20-1; 9 bases line up with TRBD1. Germline V gene sequence: CDR1 DFQATT, CDR2 SNEGSKA (reference sequence). There are 15 residues in the CDR3. Trimming took 3 bases from V and 2 from J; bases not matched to a gene: 7. In DNA, the CDR3 is TGCAGTGCTAGGGCGGGACAGGGAGGACAAGAGACCCAGTACTTC. Its translation: CSARAGQGGQETQYF.

The V gene is TRBV7-9, the J gene TRBJ2-3; D is undetermined. The ends were cut back, 0 bases at V and 0 bases at J, with 4 bases in the middle. Per germline, CDR1 SEHNR and CDR2 FQNEAQ (reference sequence). The CDR3 extends over 14 amino acids. The CDR3 DNA reads TGTGCCAGCAGCTTAGCTCAGAGCACAGATACGCAGTATTTT. The encoded protein is CASSLAQSTDTQYF.

This clonotype was observed a handful of times. The chain uses TRBV7-8 and TRBJ2-7; perhaps TRBD1 as D (6 bases). Germline V gene sequence: CDR1 SGHVS, CDR2 FQNEAQ. CDR3 length: 15 residues. V lost 4 bases to trimming and J lost 0 bases, with 13 bases between them. CDR3 DNA sequence: TGTGCCAGCAGCTCTCGGACAGAGAGCTCCTACGAGCAGTACTTC. This codes for CASSSRTESSYEQYF.

This clonotype was picked up a small number of times. The chain recombines TRBV5-5 with TRBJ2-7; 10 nucleotides align to TRBD2. Trimming removed 1 base from V and 4 bases from J; junction bases left unmatched: 5. Germline CDR1 and CDR2: SGHKS and YYEKEE (reference sequence). The CDR3 loop spans 15 amino acids. CDR3 in DNA: TGTGCCAGCAGCTTGCTCCTAGCGGGAGTGTACGAGCAGTACTTC. Translated: CASSLLLAGVYEQYF.

This chain links TRBV12-3 or TRBV12-4 with TRBJ2-2; D is perhaps TRBD2 (7 bases). The CDR3 has 14 residues. V lost 9 bases, J lost 0 bases, and 11 bases lay in between. The CDR3 sequence: CASRGGPNTGELFF. The CDR3 DNA is TGTGCCAGTAGGGGGGGGCCGAACACCGGGGAGCTGTTTTTT.

The chain couples TRBV19 to TRBJ2-1; 9 bases line up with TRBD1. The CDR3 has 15 amino acids. Germline CDR1 is LNHDA and CDR2 is SQIVND (reference sequence). The V segment lost 7 bases and the J segment 4 bases; nucleotides outside the gene matches: 8. CDR3 DNA sequence: TGTGCCAGTAAAATGACAGGGGGAGGGTACAATGAGCAGTTCTTC. Its protein product is CASKMTGGGYNEQFF.

This clonotype was detected ten times or more. The chain joins TRBV12-3 or TRBV12-4 to TRBJ2-6; D ambiguous. The CDR3 length is 14 residues. V was cut by 3 bases and J by 3 bases, with 6 bases left in between. CDR3 loop: CASSLFSGANVLTF. In DNA form, the CDR3 reads TGTGCCAGCAGTTTGTTTAGTGGGGCCAACGTCCTGACTTTC.

The J gene is TRBJ1-1, the V gene TRBV20-1; possible D gene TRBD1, 6 bases. The CDR3 is 13 residues long. Germline CDR1 reads DFQATT; CDR2 reads SNEGSKA (reference sequence). V was cut by 3 bases and J by 4 bases, with 12 bases left in between. CDR3 sequence (DNA): TGCAGTGCTAGGGGGGGCGGAGGCACTGAAGCTTTCTTT. Its protein product is CSARGGGGTEAFF.

The table lists this clonotype with a few counts. The DNA for the CDR3 is TGTGCCAGCAGTTTAAACAGGGGAGCGGAAAACATTCAGTACTTC. As protein: CASSLNRGAENIQYF. V is TRBV6-5 and J is TRBJ2-4, with 7 bases aligning to TRBD1. Trimming at V came to 4 bases and at J to 5 bases, leaving 8 bases not matched to a gene. Germline V gene data show CDR1 as MNHEY and CDR2 as SVGAGI. The CDR3 is 15 amino acids.

This clonotype was recorded at least ten times. The chain couples TRBV7-9 to TRBJ1-2; weak D call: TRBD1 (6 bases). V gave up 5 bases and J gave up 2 bases, with 12 bases separating them. Germline V gene sequence: CDR1 SEHNR, CDR2 FQNEAQ (reference sequence). This CDR3 region has 14 residues. In DNA, the CDR3 is TGTGCCAGCAGCCCGCCTGGACAGAACTATGGCTACACCTTC. The encoded protein is CASSPPGQNYGYTF.

This clonotype appeared a single time. J is TRBJ2-3 and V is TRBV5-1; the D is unclear. V lost 6 bases and J 3 bases, leaving 17 bases between the germline ends. Germline CDR1 and CDR2: SGHRS and YFSETQ. There are 15 residues in the CDR3. For the CDR3, the DNA is TGCGCCAGCAAATTGGGGTGGAAAGCTACAGATACGCAGTATTTT. Its protein is CASKLGWKATDTQYF.